These T cell receptor beta chains were read from a single sample in a study of CD8+ T cells in alopecia areata. The protocol was immunoSEQ multiplex PCR, while the TCRdb copy is restricted to in-frame clones and leaves out a portion. The repertoire has tens of thousands of clones, roughly 57% of them found once; the top ten carry 17%. The sequenced sample was CD8+ T cells sorted from blood, obtained at week 0. These receptors originate from a human donor with alopecia areata. Both conserved end residues are part of each CDR3. A D gene is named only where the DNA matches it firmly. The size field is filled for only some rows; it gives once, few, many or a size class.

v_call	clone_size	d_call	j_call	cdr3_aa	cdr3_nt
TRBV28	NA	NA	TRBJ2-5	CASSSAGRGSETQYF	TGTGCCAGCTCCTCGGCAGGAAGAGGGTCAGAGACCCAGTACTTC
TRBV29-1	NA	TRBD1	TRBJ2-7	CSVEATGGAYQRYF	TGCAGCGTTGAAGCGACAGGGGGCGCTTACCAACGATACTTC
TRBV4-3	few	NA	TRBJ1-6	CASSQAAGRENSPLHF	TGCGCCAGCAGCCAAGCGGCAGGGAGAGAGAATTCACCCCTCCACTTT
TRBV6-5	NA	NA	TRBJ1-1	CASRGTEAFF	TGTGCCAGCAGGGGCACTGAAGCTTTCTTT
TRBV5-1	NA	TRBD2	TRBJ2-3	CASSLDTSVGTDTQYF	TGCGCCAGCAGCTTGGATACTAGCGTTGGCACAGATACGCAGTATTTT
TRBV29-1	few	TRBD1	TRBJ2-7	CSATTGSSYEQYF	TGCAGCGCTACGACAGGGAGCTCCTACGAGCAGTACTTC
TRBV5-1	NA	NA	TRBJ2-5	CASSLESGGWETQYF	TGCGCCAGCAGCTTGGAATCTGGAGGATGGGAGACCCAGTACTTC
TRBV28	NA	NA	TRBJ2-1	CASALGVSYNEQFF	TGTGCCAGCGCCCTCGGGGTTTCCTACAATGAGCAGTTCTTC
TRBV29-1	NA	NA	TRBJ1-1	CSVDRNPGAMNTEAFF	TGCAGCGTTGATCGTAATCCAGGGGCGATGAACACTGAAGCTTTCTTT
TRBV29-1	few	NA	TRBJ1-2	CSVVAGNSGYTF	TGCAGCGTTGTCGCTGGGAATAGCGGCTACACCTTC
TRBV7-9	NA	TRBD1	TRBJ2-2	CASSMGQGDTGELFF	TGTGCCAGCAGCATGGGACAGGGGGACACCGGGGAGCTGTTTTTT
TRBV27	NA	NA	TRBJ2-7	CASSAGQRSYEQYF	TGTGCCAGCAGTGCGGGACAGCGCTCCTACGAGCAGTACTTC
TRBV30	NA	NA	TRBJ2-2	CAWNPGVDTGELFF	TGTGCCTGGAACCCGGGAGTAGACACCGGGGAGCTGTTTTTT
TRBV4-1	NA	TRBD2	TRBJ2-5	CASSQYELAGSQETQYF	TGCGCCAGCAGCCAGTATGAGCTAGCGGGGAGCCAAGAGACCCAGTACTTC
TRBV7-9	NA	TRBD1	TRBJ2-3	CASSPPTGDLTDTQYF	TGTGCCAGCAGCCCACCCACAGGGGACCTCACAGATACGCAGTATTTT
TRBV9	NA	NA	TRBJ1-1	CASSSRGGQTEAFF	TGTGCCAGCAGCTCCCGCGGGGGGCAGACTGAAGCTTTCTTT
TRBV11-3	NA	NA	TRBJ2-5	CASRPKIAVGGETQYF	TGTGCCAGCAGACCGAAAATAGCCGTTGGTGGGGAGACCCAGTACTTC
TRBV7-3	few	NA	TRBJ2-7	CASTITPGASEQYF	TGTGCCAGCACCATAACCCCCGGCGCCTCCGAGCAGTACTTC
TRBV7-9	NA	NA	TRBJ2-7	CASSLGLSYEQYF	TGTGCCAGCAGCCTGGGACTCTCATACGAGCAGTACTTC
TRBV5-6	NA	TRBD2	TRBJ2-7	CASSASGLAYEQYF	TGTGCCAGCAGCGCCTCGGGACTAGCCTACGAGCAGTACTTC
TRBV4-1	NA	TRBD1	TRBJ2-7	CASSQDTQGIVTYEQYF	TGCGCCAGCAGCCAAGACACACAGGGGATAGTAACCTACGAGCAGTACTTC
TRBV6-5	once	NA	TRBJ2-7	CASSPDRYEQYF	TGTGCCAGCAGTCCCGACCGTTACGAGCAGTACTTC
TRBV29-1	NA	NA	TRBJ1-2	CSVNTIGQSGYTF	TGCAGCGTGAATACCATCGGACAGTCCGGCTACACCTTC
TRBV7-9	NA	NA	TRBJ2-7	CASSFNAAYEQYF	TGTGCCAGCAGCTTCAATGCGGCCTACGAGCAGTACTTC
TRBV7-9	NA	NA	TRBJ1-5	CASSSMTEPNQPQHF	TGTGCCAGCAGCTCCATGACAGAACCAAATCAGCCCCAGCATTTT
TRBV29-1	NA	TRBD2	TRBJ2-7	CSVVLAGHEQYF	TGCAGCGTTGTCCTAGCGGGCCACGAGCAGTACTTC
TRBV29-1	NA	NA	TRBJ2-7	CSVADTSYEQYF	TGCAGCGTTGCCGATACATCCTACGAGCAGTACTTC
TRBV29-1	NA	NA	TRBJ2-1	CSVGALTGSYNEQFF	TGCAGCGTTGGGGCCCTAACGGGATCCTACAATGAGCAGTTCTTC
TRBV28	NA	NA	TRBJ2-5	CASSSVEETQYF	TGTGCCAGCAGCTCAGTCGAGGAGACCCAGTACTTC
TRBV6-5	once	NA	TRBJ1-4	CASSLGGANEKLFF	TGTGCCAGCAGTTTAGGGGGAGCTAATGAAAAACTGTTTTTT
TRBV29-1	NA	TRBD1	TRBJ2-2	CSVVGVGTGGTGELFF	TGCAGCGTTGTAGGTGTCGGGACAGGGGGCACCGGGGAGCTGTTTTTT
TRBV13	NA	NA	TRBJ2-2	CASSDSDTGELFF	TGTGCCAGCAGTGACTCTGACACCGGGGAGCTGTTTTTT
TRBV27	NA	NA	TRBJ1-2	CASSSDGLMFGYTF	TGTGCCAGCAGTTCAGACGGATTAATGTTCGGCTACACCTTC
TRBV27	NA	TRBD1	TRBJ2-7	CASSPRTGGAYEQYF	TGTGCCAGCAGTCCAAGGACAGGGGGAGCCTACGAGCAGTACTTC
TRBV29-1	once	NA	TRBJ2-7	CSVEVVGVEEQYF	TGCAGCGTTGAAGTGGTCGGGGTAGAGGAGCAGTACTTC
TRBV27	NA	TRBD1	TRBJ1-5	CASSFSWDSRNQPQHF	TGTGCCAGCAGTTTCTCCTGGGACAGCCGGAATCAGCCCCAGCATTTT
TRBV7-9	few	NA	TRBJ2-2	CASSAPRLGDSGGGELFF	TGTGCCAGCAGCGCCCCCCGTTTGGGGGACTCAGGAGGCGGGGAGCTGTTTTTT
TRBV10-3	few	NA	TRBJ2-3	CAISEGGPVDTQYF	TGTGCCATCAGTGAGGGAGGACCGGTAGATACGCAGTATTTT
TRBV29-1	few	NA	TRBJ1-1	CSVEGRENTEAFF	TGCAGCGTTGAAGGGAGGGAGAACACTGAAGCTTTCTTT
TRBV19	NA	TRBD2	TRBJ2-3	CASSIGLAGGTDTQYF	TGTGCCAGTAGTATCGGACTAGCGGGGGGCACAGATACGCAGTATTTT
TRBV13	NA	NA	TRBJ1-1	CASSEGPGEAFF	TGTGCCAGCAGTGAAGGGCCGGGGGAGGCTTTCTTT
TRBV30	once	TRBD1	TRBJ2-7	CAWSVGQAYEQYF	TGTGCCTGGAGTGTGGGACAGGCCTACGAGCAGTACTTC
TRBV15	NA	NA	TRBJ1-5	CATSFRGLGQPQHF	TGTGCCACCAGCTTTAGGGGCTTAGGGCAGCCCCAGCATTTT
TRBV27	few	TRBD1	TRBJ1-2	CASRGGDYGYTF	TGTGCCAGCAGAGGGGGCGACTATGGCTACACCTTC
TRBV6-5	NA	TRBD1	TRBJ1-1	CASSWDSLYTEAFF	TGTGCCAGCAGTTGGGACAGTCTTTACACTGAAGCTTTCTTT
TRBV7-2	few	TRBD1	TRBJ1-2	CASSSTLETGDYGYTF	TGTGCCAGCAGCTCCACCCTCGAGACAGGGGACTATGGCTACACCTTC
TRBV6-5	NA	NA	TRBJ2-3	CASSYSSDTQYF	TGTGCCAGCAGTTACTCGTCAGATACGCAGTATTTT
TRBV5-6	NA	NA	TRBJ1-1	CASSFIQNEAFF	TGTGCCAGCAGCTTTATCCAAAATGAAGCTTTCTTT
TRBV5-6	NA	TRBD1	TRBJ2-5	CASSPGQGRQETQYF	TGTGCCAGCAGCCCAGGACAGGGGCGTCAAGAGACCCAGTACTTC
TRBV19	NA	NA	TRBJ2-1	CASTPAIGYNEQFF	TGTGCCAGTACCCCAGCAATAGGATACAATGAGCAGTTCTTC